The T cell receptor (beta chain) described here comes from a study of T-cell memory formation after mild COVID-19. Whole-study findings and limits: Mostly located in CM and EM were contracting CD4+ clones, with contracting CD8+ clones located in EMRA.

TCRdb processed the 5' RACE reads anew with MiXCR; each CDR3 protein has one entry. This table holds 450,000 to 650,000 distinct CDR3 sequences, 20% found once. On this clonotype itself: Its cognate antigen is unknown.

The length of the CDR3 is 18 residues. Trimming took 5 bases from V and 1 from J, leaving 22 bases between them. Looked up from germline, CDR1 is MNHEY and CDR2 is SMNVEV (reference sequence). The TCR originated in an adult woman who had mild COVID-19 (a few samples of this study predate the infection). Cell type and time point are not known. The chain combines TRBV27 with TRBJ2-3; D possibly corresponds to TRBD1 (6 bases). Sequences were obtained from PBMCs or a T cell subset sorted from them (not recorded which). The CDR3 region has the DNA TGTGCCAGCAGTGATGGACAGCAACCTTATTCGGGCACAGATACGCAGTATTTT. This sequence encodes CASSDGQQPYSGTDTQYF.